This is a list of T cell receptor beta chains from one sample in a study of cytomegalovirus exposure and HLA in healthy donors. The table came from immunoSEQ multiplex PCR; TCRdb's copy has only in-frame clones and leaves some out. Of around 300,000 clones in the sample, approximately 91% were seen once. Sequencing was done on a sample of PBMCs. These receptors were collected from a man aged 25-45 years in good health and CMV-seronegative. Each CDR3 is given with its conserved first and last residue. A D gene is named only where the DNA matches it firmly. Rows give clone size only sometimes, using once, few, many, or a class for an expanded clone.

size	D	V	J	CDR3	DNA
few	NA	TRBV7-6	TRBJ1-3	CASSRRTVSGNTIYF	TGTGCCAGCAGTCGCCGCACAGTCTCTGGAAACACCATATATTTT
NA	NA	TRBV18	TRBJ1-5	CASSPNLKGVGNQPQHF	TGTGCCAGCTCACCGAATTTGAAGGGGGTTGGCAATCAGCCCCAGCATTTT
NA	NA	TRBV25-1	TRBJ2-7	CASKGVYEQYF	TGTGCCAGCAAGGGAGTCTACGAGCAGTACTTC
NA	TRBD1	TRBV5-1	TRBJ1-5	CASRPDRESGQPQHF	TGCGCCAGCAGACCTGACAGGGAGTCGGGTCAGCCCCAGCATTTT
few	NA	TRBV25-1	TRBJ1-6	CASSEARFSYNSPLHF	TGTGCCAGCAGTGAAGCCAGGTTCTCCTATAATTCACCCCTCCACTTT
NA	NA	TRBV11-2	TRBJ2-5	CASSLDGETYTRETQYF	TGTGCCAGCAGCTTAGACGGGGAGACTTATACACGAGAGACCCAGTACTTC
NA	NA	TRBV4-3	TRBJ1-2	CASSQGTPNYGYTF	TGCGCCAGCAGCCAGGGGACACCAAACTATGGCTACACCTTC
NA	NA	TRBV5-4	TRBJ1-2	CASSPDEALGGYTF	TGTGCCAGCAGTCCCGATGAGGCCCTCGGGGGCTACACCTTC
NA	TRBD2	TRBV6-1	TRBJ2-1	CASSGTSGGAGYNEQFF	TGTGCCAGCAGTGGTACTAGCGGGGGGGCCGGGTACAATGAGCAGTTCTTC
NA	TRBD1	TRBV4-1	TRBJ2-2	CASSQKRTGETGELFF	TGCGCCAGCAGCCAAAAAAGAACAGGGGAGACCGGGGAGCTGTTTTTT
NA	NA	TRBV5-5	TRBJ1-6	CASSLSGVNSPLHF	TGTGCCAGCAGTCTATCAGGGGTTAATTCACCCCTCCACTTT
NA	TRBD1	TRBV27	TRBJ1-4	CASRPQGGKEKLFF	TGTGCCAGCAGACCACAGGGGGGTAAGGAAAAACTGTTTTTT
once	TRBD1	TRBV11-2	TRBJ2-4	CASSVRGQGANIQYF	TGTGCCAGCAGCGTGAGGGGACAGGGGGCGAACATTCAGTACTTC
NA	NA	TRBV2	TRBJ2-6	CASALSSGANVLTF	TGTGCCAGTGCCCTGAGCTCTGGGGCCAACGTCCTGACTTTC
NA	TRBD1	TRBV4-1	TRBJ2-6	CASSQDLDRVFGANVLTF	TGCGCCAGCAGCCAAGATCTCGACAGGGTTTTTGGGGCCAACGTCCTGACTTTC
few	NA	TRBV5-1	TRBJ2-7	CASSTSTYEQYF	TGCGCCAGCAGTACTTCAACCTACGAGCAGTACTTC
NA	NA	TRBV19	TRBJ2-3	CASSISATGADTQYF	TGTGCCAGTAGTATATCGGCCACAGGAGCGGATACGCAGTATTTT
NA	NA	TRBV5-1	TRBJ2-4	CASSLVAGANIQYF	TGCGCCAGCAGCCTGGTGGCGGGGGCGAACATTCAGTACTTC
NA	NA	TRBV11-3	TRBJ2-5	CASSLGDRPQETQYF	TGTGCCAGCAGCTTAGGCGACAGGCCCCAAGAGACCCAGTACTTC
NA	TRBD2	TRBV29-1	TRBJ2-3	CSVESRGGKTDTQYF	TGCAGCGTTGAATCTCGCGGGGGAAAGACAGATACGCAGTATTTT
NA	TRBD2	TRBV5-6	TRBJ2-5	CASSFFRGGGYETQYF	TGTGCCAGCAGCTTCTTTAGGGGCGGGGGTTATGAGACCCAGTACTTC
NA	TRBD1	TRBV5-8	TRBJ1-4	CASSWALLVAGGSEKLFF	TGTGCCAGCAGCTGGGCCTTATTGGTGGCAGGGGGAAGTGAAAAACTGTTTTTT
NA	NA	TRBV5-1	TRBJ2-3	CASIPTGGSTDTQYF	TGCGCCAGCATACCAACGGGGGGCAGCACAGATACGCAGTATTTT
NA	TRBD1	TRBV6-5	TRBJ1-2	CASSKRQGFTYGYTF	TGTGCCAGCAGTAAACGACAGGGCTTTACCTATGGCTACACCTTC
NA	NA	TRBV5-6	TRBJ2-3	CASSLGGGTDTQYF	TGTGCCAGCAGCTTGGGCGGAGGGACAGATACGCAGTATTTT
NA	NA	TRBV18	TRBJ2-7	CASSPQSYEQYF	TGTGCCAGCTCACCTCAGTCCTACGAGCAGTACTTC
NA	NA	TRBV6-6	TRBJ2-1	CASSFIQGAYNEQFF	TGTGCCAGCAGTTTTATACAGGGCGCCTACAATGAGCAGTTCTTC
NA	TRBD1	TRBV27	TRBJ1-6	CASSLNRGRYNSPLHF	TGTGCCAGCAGTTTAAACAGGGGCCGGTATAATTCACCCCTCCACTTT
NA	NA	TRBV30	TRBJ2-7	CAWKPNYYEQYF	TGTGCCTGGAAACCGAACTACTACGAGCAGTACTTC
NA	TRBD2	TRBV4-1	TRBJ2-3	CASAGTTMSTDTQYF	TGCGCCAGCGCGGGGACTACAATGAGCACAGATACGCAGTATTTT
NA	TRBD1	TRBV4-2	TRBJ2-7	CASSQDRYGTGGYEQYF	TGTGCCAGCAGCCAAGATCGGTATGGGACAGGGGGCTACGAGCAGTACTTC
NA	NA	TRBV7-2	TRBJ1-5	CASSPARVINQPQHF	TGTGCCAGCAGCCCCGCGAGGGTGATCAATCAGCCCCAGCATTTT
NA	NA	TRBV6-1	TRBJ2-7	CASMEPAHGSYEQYF	TGTGCCAGCATGGAGCCAGCGCACGGCTCCTACGAGCAGTACTTC
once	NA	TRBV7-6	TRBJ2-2	CASSLSGSAGELFF	TGTGCCAGCAGCTTGTCAGGGTCCGCCGGGGAGCTGTTTTTT
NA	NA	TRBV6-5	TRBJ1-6	CASNRIWGSDSPLHF	TGTGCCAGCAACAGGATTTGGGGCTCCGATTCACCCCTCCACTTT
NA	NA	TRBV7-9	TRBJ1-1	CASTQKRGTEAFF	TGTGCCAGCACCCAAAAAAGGGGCACTGAAGCTTTCTTT
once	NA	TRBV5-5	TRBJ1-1	CASSLGAGTEAFF	TGTGCCAGCAGCTTGGGGGCGGGGACTGAAGCTTTCTTT
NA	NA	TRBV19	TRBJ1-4	CASSLDSTKEKLFF	TGTGCCAGTAGCCTAGACAGTACGAAGGAAAAACTGTTTTTT
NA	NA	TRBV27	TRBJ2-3	CASSLRWGGGADTQYF	TGTGCCAGCAGTTTACGGTGGGGGGGCGGGGCAGATACGCAGTATTTT
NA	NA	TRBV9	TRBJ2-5	CASSVGVRQVQETQYF	TGTGCCAGCAGCGTAGGTGTAAGGCAGGTCCAAGAGACCCAGTACTTC
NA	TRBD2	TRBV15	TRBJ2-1	CATSVTSGGAKNEQFF	TGTGCCACCAGCGTCACTAGCGGGGGGGCCAAGAATGAGCAGTTCTTC